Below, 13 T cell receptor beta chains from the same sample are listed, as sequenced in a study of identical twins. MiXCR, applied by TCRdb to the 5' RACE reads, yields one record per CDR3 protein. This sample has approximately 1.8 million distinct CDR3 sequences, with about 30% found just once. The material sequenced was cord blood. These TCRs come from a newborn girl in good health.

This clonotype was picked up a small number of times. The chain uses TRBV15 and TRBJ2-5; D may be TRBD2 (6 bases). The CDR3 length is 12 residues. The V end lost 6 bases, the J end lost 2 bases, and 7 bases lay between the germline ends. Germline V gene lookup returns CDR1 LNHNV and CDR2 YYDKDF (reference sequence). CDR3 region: CATSRGQETQYF. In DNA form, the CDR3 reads TGTGCCACCAGTCGGGGGCAAGAGACCCAGTACTTC.

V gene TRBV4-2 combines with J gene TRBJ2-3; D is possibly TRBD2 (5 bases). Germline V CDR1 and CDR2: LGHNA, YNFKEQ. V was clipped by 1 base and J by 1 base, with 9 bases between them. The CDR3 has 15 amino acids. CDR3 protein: CASSQGNGGTDTQYF. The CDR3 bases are TGTGCCAGCAGCCAAGGGAACGGGGGCACAGATACGCAGTATTTT.

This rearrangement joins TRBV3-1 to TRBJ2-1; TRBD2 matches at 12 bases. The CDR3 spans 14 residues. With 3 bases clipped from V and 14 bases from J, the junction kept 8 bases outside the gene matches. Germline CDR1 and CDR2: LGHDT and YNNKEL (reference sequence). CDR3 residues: CASSQVETSGSKFF. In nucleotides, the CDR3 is TGTGCCAGCAGCCAGGTCGAGACTAGCGGGAGTAAGTTCTTC.

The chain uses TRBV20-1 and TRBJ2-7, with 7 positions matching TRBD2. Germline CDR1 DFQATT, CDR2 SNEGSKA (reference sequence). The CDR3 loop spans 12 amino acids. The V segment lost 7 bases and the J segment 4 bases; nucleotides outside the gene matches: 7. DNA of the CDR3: TGCAGTGGGGTAGCGGGCCCTTACGAGCAGTACTTC. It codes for CSGVAGPYEQYF.

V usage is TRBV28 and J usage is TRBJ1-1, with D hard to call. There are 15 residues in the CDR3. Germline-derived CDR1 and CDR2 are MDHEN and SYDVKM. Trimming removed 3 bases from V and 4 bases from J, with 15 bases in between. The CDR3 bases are TGTGCCAGCAGTTTTCCCCCATCTGGTATCACTGAAGCTTTCTTT. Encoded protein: CASSFPPSGITEAFF.

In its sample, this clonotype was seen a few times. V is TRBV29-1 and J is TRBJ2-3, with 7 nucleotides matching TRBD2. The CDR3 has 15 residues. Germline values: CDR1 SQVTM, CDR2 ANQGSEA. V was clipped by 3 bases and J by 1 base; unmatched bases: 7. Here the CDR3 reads CSVEGGEGRTDTQYF. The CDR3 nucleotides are TGCAGCGTTGAGGGGGGGGAGGGACGCACAGATACGCAGTATTTT.

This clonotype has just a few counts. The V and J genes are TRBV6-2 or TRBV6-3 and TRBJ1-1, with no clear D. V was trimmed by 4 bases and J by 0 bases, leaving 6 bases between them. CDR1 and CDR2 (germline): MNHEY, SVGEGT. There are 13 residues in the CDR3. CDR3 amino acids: CASSSNLNTEAFF. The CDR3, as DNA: TGTGCCAGCAGTTCTAACTTGAACACTGAAGCTTTCTTT.

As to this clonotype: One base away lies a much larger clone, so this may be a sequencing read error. This CDR3 is CASSWTSGGYQETQYF. CDR3 nucleotide sequence: TGTGCCAGCAGCTGGACTAGCGGGGGGTACCAAGAGACCCAGTACTTC. The gene calls are TRBV4-2 and TRBJ2-5, with 14 nucleotides matching TRBD2. Trimming took 5 bases from V and 0 from J; bases not matched to a gene: 2. Germline V lookup: CDR1 LGHNA, CDR2 YNFKEQ. The CDR3 contains 16 residues.

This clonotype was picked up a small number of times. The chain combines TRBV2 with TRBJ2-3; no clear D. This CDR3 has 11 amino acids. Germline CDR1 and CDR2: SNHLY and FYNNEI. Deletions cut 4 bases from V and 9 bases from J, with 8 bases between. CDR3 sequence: CASSGTGTQYF. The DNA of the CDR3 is TGTGCCAGCAGTGGGACCGGCACGCAGTATTTT.

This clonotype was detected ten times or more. CDR3 sequence (DNA): TGTGCCAGCAGCCAAGATCGTGCGGCCAGGGACACAGATACGCAGTATTTT. Protein product: CASSQDRAARDTDTQYF. J is TRBJ2-3 and V is TRBV4-2; perhaps TRBD1 as D (5 bases). CDR1 LGHNA and CDR2 YNFKEQ come from the germline V gene. The V end was cut by 0 bases, the J end by 2 bases, with 15 bases between. The CDR3 is 17 amino acids.

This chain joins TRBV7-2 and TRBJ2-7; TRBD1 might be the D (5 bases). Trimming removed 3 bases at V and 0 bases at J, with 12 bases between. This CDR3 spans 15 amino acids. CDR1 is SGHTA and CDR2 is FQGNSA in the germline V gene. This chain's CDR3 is CASSFPSTASYEQYF. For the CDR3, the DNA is TGTGCCAGCAGCTTTCCGTCGACAGCCTCCTACGAGCAGTACTTC. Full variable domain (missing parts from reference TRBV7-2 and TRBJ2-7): GAGVSQSPSNKVTEKGKDVELRCDPISGHTALYWYRQSLGQGLEFLIYFQGNSAPDKSGLPSDRFSAERTGGSVSTLTIQRTQQEDSAVYLCASSFPSTASYEQYFGPGTRLTVT.

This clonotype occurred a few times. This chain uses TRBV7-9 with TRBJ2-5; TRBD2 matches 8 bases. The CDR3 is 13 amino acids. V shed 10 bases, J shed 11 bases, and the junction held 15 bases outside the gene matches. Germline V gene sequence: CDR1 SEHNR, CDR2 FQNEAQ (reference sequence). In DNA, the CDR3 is TGTGCCACGAGGCGGGGGGTATACAATGAGCAGTACTTC. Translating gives CATRRGVYNEQYF.

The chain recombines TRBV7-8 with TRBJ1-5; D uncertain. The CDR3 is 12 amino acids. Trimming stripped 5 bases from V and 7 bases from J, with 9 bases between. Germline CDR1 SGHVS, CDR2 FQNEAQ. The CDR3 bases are TGTGCCAGCAGCCCAACGAGCCAGCCCCAGCATTTT. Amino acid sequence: CASSPTSQPQHF.